The 3 T cell receptor beta chains listed next were all sequenced from one sample in a study of T cells after yellow fever vaccination (dated by TCRdb to about 2019). Library generation was performed with 5' RACE. The run used an Illumina HiSeq 2500. In TCRdb, the public reads were trimmed at Q25 with fastp and aligned with MiXCR, with productive beta chains retained. Each record represents a unique CDR3 protein, reported with the most common genes and DNA among its rows. This sample lists hundreds of thousands of distinct CDR3 sequences; around 12% were detected once. The biggest ten clones account for 14% to 15% of the sample. The treatment or condition label, read with the paper, signifies: live attenuated yellow fever vaccine strain. This sample comprised PBMCs, obtained on the day of the yellow fever booster vaccination. The receptors come from a man under 40 who received the YFV17D yellow fever vaccine.

This clonotype was observed a handful of times. The V and J genes are TRBV30 and TRBJ2-7; D gene ambiguous. This CDR3 region has 13 residues. The germline V gene has CDR1 GTSNPN and CDR2 SVGIG (reference sequence). V gave up 3 bases and J gave up 5 bases, with 14 bases separating them. The CDR3 sequence is CAWSLAGWHEQYF. The CDR3 nucleotides read TGTGCCTGGAGCCTGGCCGGGTGGCACGAGCAGTACTTC.

This clonotype was found a few times. The chain carries TRBV5-1 and TRBJ2-5, with TRBD2 identical over 12 bases. Unmatched junction bases numbered 4, after V lost 9 bases and J lost 4 bases. CDR3 length: 13 residues. From germline, CDR1 is SGHRS and CDR2 YFSETQ. The CDR3 sequence: CATQGLAGETQYF. The DNA of the CDR3 is TGCGCCACCCAGGGACTAGCGGGAGAGACCCAGTACTTC.

This clonotype was detected only a few times. The chain links TRBV15 to TRBJ2-3; 12 bases align to TRBD2. Germline trimming cut 1 base from V and 7 bases from J; bases unmatched to any gene: 6. Germline CDR1 is LNHNV and CDR2 is YYDKDF (reference sequence). This CDR3 has 16 amino acids. CDR3 sequence (DNA): TGTGCCACCAGCAGAGTCCGGACTAGCGGGACGCATACGCAGTATTTT. Amino acid sequence: CATSRVRTSGTHTQYF. The whole variable domain, remainder taken from reference TRBV15 and TRBJ2-3, is DAMVIQNPRYQVTQFGKPVTLSCSQTLNHNVMYWYQQKSSQAPKLLFHYYDKDFNNEADTPDNFQSRRPNTSFCFLDIRSPGLGDTAMYLCATSRVRTSGTHTQYFGPGTRLTVL.